The source of this T cell receptor beta chain is a study of T cell changes during pregnancy in multiple sclerosis. This CDR3 has 16 amino acids. After removal of 5 bases from V and 2 bases from J, the junction contained 7 bases not matched to a gene. Germline V lookup: CDR1 LNHDA, CDR2 SQIVND (reference sequence). TCRdb keeps only in-frame clones here, not all; method: immunoSEQ multiplex PCR. The table lists about 70,000 clones, around 90% of them singletons. The material sequenced was CD4+ T cells from peripheral blood mononuclear cells, taken after pregnancy. The sequence was obtained from a female donor with multiple sclerosis, enrolled in a pregnancy study. The rearrangement joins TRBV19 to TRBJ2-2; 8 bases align to TRBD2. CDR3: CASSLTSGANTGELFF. The CDR3 DNA reads as TGTGCCAGTAGTTTAACTAGCGGAGCTAACACCGGGGAGCTGTTTTTT.